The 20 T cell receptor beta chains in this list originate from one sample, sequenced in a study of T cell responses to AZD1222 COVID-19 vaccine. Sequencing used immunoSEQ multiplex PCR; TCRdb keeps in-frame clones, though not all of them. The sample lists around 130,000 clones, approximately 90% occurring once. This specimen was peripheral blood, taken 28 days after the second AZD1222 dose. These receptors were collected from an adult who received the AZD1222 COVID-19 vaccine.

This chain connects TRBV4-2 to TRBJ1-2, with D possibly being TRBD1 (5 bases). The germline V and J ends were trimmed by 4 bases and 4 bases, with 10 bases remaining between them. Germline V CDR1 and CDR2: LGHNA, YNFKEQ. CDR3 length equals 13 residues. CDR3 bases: TGTGCCAGCAGCCGCGGGGGGACCTATGGCTACACCTTC. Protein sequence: CASSRGGTYGYTF.

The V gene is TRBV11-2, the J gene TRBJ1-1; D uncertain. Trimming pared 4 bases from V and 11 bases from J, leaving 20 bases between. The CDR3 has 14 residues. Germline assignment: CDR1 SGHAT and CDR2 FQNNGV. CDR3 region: CASSSSDRPTGAFF. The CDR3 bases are TGTGCCAGCAGCTCCAGCGACCGCCCCACGGGGGCTTTCTTT.

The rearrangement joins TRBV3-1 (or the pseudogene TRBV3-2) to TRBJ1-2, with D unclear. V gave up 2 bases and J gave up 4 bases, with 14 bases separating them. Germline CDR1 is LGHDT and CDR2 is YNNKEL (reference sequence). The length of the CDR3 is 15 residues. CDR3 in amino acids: CASSQFSPWSYGYTF. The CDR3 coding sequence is TGTGCCAGCAGCCAATTTAGCCCTTGGTCCTATGGCTACACCTTC.

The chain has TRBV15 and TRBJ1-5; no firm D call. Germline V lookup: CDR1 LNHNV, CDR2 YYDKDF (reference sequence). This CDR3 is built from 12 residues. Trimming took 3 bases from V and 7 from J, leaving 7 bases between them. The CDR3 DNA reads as TGTGCCACCAGCAGCCCCCCCCAGCCCCAGCATTTT. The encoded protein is CATSSPPQPQHF. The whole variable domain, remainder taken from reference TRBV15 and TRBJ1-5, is DAMVIQNPRYQVTQFGKPVTLSCSQTLNHNVMYWYQQKSSQAPKLLFHYYDKDFNNEADTPDNFQSRRPNTSFCFLDIRSPGLGDTAMYLCATSSPPQPQHFGDGTRLSIL.

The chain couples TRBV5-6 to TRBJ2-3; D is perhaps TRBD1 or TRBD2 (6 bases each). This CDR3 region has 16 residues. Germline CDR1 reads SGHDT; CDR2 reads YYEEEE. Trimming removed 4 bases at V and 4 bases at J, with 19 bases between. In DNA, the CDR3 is TGTGCCAGCAGCCCCGGCTGGGGGGCGATCTCAGATACGCAGTATTTT. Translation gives CASSPGWGAISDTQYF.

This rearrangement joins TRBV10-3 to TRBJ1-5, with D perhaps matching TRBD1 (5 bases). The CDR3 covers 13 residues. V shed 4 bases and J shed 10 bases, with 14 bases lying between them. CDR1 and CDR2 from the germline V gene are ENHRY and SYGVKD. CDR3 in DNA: TGTGCCATCAGTGCGGGGGGAAGAGACCCCCAGCATTTT. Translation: CAISAGGRDPQHF.

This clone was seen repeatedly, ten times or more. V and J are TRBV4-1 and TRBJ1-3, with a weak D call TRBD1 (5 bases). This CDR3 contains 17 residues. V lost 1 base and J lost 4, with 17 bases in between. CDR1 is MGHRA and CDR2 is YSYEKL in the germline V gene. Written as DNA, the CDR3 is TGCGCCAGCAGCCAAGTAGTCCCCCCAGGGTACGGAAACACCATATATTTT. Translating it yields CASSQVVPPGYGNTIYF.

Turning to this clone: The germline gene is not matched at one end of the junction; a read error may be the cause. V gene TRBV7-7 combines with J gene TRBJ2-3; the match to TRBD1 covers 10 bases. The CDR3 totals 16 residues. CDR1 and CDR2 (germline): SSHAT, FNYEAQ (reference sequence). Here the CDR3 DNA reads TGTGCTAGCAGCTCCGACAGGGGGCGGAGGACAGATACGCAGTATTTT. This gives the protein CASSSDRGRRTDTQYF.

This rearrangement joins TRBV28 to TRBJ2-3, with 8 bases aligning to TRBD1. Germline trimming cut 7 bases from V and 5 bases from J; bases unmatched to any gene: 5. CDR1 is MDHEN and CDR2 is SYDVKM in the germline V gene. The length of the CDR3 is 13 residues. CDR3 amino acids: CASTQGAEDTQYF. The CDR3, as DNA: TGTGCCAGCACCCAGGGGGCAGAAGATACGCAGTATTTT.

CDR3 sequence: CASSLLRGGGRKDTQYF. The CDR3 DNA is TGTGCCAGCAGCTTACTCCGAGGCGGGGGGCGGAAAGATACGCAGTATTTT. The V gene is TRBV11-2, the J gene TRBJ2-3; TRBD2 matches 8 bases. Unmatched junction bases numbered 12, after V lost 2 bases and J lost 5 bases. The CDR3 has 17 amino acids. The V gene's germline CDR1 is SGHAT and CDR2 FQNNGV.

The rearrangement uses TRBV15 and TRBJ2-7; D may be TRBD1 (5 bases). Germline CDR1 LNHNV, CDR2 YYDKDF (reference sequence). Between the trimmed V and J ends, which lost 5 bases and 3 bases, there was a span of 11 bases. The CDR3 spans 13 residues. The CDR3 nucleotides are TGTGCCACCAGCCGGCAGGGCCACTACGAGCAGTACTTC. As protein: CATSRQGHYEQYF.

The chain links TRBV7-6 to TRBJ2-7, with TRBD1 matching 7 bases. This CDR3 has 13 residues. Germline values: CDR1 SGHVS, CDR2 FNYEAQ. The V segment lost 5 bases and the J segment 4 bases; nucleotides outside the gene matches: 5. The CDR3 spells CASSPTGPYEQYF. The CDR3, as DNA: TGTGCCAGCAGCCCGACAGGGCCGTACGAGCAGTACTTC.

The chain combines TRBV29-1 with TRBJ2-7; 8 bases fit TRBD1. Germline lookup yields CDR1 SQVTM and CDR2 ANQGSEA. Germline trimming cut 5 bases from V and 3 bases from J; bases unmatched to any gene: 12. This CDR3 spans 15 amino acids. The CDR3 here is CSVLTGVSPGYEQYF. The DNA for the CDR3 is TGCAGCGTTTTGACAGGGGTTTCGCCAGGCTACGAGCAGTACTTC.

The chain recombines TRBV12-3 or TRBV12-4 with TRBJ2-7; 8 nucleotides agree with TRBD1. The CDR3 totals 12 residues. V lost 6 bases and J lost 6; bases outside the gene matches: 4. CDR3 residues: CASSLTGVEQYF. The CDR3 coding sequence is TGTGCCAGCAGCCTGACAGGGGTCGAGCAGTACTTC.

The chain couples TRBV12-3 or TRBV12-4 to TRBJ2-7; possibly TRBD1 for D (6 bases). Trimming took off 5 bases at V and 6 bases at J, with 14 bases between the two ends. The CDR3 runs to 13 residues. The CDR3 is CASSALQGFEQYF. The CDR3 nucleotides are TGTGCCAGCAGTGCTCTACAGGGTTTCGAGCAGTACTTC.

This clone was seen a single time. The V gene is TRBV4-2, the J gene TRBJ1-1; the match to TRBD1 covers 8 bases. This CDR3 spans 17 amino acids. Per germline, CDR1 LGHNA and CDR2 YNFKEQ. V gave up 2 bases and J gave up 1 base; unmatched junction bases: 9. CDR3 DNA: TGTGCCAGCAGCCAATCCAATACAGGGGGGAAGAACACTGAAGCTTTCTTT. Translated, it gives CASSQSNTGGKNTEAFF.

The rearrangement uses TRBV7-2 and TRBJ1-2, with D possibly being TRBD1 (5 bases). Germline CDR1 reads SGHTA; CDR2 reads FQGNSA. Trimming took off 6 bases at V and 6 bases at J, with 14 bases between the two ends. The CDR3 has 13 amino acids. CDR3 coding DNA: TGTGCCAGCAGTACCGGGACGGACCATGGCTACACCTTC. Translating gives CASSTGTDHGYTF.

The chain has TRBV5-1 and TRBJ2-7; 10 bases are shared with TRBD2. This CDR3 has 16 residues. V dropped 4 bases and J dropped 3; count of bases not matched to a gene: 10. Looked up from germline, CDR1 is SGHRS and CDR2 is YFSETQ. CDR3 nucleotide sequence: TGCGCCAGCAGCAGAGCCTCTCTAGCGGGAGTCTACGAGCAGTACTTC. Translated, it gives CASSRASLAGVYEQYF.

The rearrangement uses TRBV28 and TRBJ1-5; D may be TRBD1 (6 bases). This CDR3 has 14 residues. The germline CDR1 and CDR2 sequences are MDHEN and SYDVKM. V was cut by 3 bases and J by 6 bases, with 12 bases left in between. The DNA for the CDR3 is TGTGCCAGCAGTTTTGGGGGCAATGGTCAGCCCCAGCATTTT. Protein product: CASSFGGNGQPQHF.

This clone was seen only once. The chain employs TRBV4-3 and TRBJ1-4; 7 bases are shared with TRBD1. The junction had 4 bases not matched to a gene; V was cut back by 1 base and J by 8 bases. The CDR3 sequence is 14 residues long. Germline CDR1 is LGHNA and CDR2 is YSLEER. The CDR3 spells CASSQGTGNEKLFF. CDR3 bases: TGCGCCAGCAGCCAAGGGACAGGCAACGAAAAACTGTTTTTT.